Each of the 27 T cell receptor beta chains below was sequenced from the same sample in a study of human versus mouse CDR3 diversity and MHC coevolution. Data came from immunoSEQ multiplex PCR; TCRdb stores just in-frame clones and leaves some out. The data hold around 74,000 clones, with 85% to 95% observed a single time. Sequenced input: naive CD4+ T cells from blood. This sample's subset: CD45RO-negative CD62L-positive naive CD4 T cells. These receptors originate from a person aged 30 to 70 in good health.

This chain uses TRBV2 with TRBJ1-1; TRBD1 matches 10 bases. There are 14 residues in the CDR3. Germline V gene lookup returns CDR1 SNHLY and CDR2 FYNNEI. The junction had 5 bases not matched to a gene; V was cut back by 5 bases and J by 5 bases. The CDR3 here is CASSPTGGGTEAFF. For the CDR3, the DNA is TGTGCCAGCAGTCCGACAGGGGGCGGAACTGAAGCTTTCTTT.

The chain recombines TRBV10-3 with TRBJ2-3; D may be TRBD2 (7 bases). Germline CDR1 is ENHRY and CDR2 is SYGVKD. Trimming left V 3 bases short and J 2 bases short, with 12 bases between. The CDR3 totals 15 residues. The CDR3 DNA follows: TGTGCCATCAGTGATCGGGGGGCAGACACAGATACGCAGTATTTT. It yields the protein CAISDRGADTDTQYF.

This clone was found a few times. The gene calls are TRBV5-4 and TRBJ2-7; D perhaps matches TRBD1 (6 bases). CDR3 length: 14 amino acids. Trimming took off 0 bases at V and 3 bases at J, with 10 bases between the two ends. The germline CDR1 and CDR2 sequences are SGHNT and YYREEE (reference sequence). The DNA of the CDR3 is TGTGCCAGCAGCTTGGAACAGGGAAACTACGAGCAGTACTTC. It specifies CASSLEQGNYEQYF. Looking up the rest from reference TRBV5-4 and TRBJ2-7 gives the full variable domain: ETGVTQSPTHLIKTRGQQVTLRCSSQSGHNTVSWYQQALGQGPQFIFQYYREEENGRGNFPPRFSGLQFPNYSSELNVNALELDDSALYLCASSLEQGNYEQYFGPGTRLTVT.

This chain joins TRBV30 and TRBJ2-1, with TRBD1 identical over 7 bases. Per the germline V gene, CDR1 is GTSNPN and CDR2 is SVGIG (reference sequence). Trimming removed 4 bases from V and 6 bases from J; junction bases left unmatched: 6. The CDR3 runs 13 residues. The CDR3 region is CAWTRQGSNEQFF. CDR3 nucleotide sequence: TGTGCCTGGACCAGACAGGGTTCCAATGAGCAGTTCTTC.

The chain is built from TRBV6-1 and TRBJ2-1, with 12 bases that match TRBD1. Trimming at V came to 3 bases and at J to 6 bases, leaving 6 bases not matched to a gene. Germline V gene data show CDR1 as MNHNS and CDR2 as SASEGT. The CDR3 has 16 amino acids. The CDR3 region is CASSEPGQGASNEQFF. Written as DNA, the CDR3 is TGTGCCAGCAGTGAGCCGGGACAGGGGGCGTCCAATGAGCAGTTCTTC.

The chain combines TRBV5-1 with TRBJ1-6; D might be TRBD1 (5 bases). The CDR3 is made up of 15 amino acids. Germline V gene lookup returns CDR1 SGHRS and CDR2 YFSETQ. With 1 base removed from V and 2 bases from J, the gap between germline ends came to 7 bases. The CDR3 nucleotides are TGCGCCAGCAGCTTGCGGGGGGCCTATAATTCACCCCTCCACTTT. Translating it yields CASSLRGAYNSPLHF.

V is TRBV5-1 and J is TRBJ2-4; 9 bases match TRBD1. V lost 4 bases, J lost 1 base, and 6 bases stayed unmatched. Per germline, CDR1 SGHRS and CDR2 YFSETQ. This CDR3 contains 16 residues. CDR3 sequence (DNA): TGCGCCAGCAGCGCCCGGACAGGGGAGGCCAAAAACATTCAGTACTTC. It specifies CASSARTGEAKNIQYF.

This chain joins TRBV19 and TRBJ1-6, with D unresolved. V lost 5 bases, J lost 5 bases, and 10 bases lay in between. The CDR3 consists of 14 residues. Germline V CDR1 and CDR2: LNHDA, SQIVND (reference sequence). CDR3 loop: CASSPRVNNSPLHF. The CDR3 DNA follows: TGTGCCAGTAGTCCCCGGGTAAATAATTCACCCCTCCACTTT. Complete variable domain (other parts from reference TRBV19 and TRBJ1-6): DGGITQSPKYLFRKEGQNVTLSCEQNLNHDAMYWYRQDPGQGLRLIYYSQIVNDFQKGDIAEGYSVSREKKESFPLTVTSAQKNPTAFYLCASSPRVNNSPLHFGNGTRLTVT.

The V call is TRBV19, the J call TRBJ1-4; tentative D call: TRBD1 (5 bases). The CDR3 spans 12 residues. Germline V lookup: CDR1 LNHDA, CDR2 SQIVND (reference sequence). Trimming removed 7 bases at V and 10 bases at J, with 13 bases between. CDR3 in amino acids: CASTPRGGKLFF. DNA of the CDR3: TGTGCCAGTACCCCTAGGGGTGGAAAACTGTTTTTT.

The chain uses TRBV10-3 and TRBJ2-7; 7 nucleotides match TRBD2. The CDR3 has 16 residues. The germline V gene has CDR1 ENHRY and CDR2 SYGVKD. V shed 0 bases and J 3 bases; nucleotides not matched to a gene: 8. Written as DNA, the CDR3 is TGTGCCATCAGTGAGTCGAGCGCGGGAGAGAACTACGAGCAGTACTTC. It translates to CAISESSAGENYEQYF.

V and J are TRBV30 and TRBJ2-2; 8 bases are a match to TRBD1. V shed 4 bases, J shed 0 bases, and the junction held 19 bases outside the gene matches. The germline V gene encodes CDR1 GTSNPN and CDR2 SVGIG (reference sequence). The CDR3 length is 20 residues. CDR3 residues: CAWTGPGGRNKRTNTGELFF. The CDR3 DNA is TGTGCCTGGACCGGCCCAGGGGGCAGGAACAAAAGAACGAACACCGGGGAGCTGTTTTTT.

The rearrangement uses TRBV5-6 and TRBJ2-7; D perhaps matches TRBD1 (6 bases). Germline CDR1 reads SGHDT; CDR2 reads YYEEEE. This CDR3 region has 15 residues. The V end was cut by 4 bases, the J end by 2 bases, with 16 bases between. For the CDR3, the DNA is TGTGCCAGCAGCCAAAGGACAGCCTACCCCTACGAGCAGTACTTC. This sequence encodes CASSQRTAYPYEQYF. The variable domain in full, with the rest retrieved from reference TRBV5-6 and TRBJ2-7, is DAGVTQSPTHLIKTRGQQVTLRCSPKSGHDTVSWYQQALGQGPQFIFQYYEEEERQRGNFPDRFSGHQFPNYSSELNVNALLLGDSALYLCASSQRTAYPYEQYFGPGTRLTVT.

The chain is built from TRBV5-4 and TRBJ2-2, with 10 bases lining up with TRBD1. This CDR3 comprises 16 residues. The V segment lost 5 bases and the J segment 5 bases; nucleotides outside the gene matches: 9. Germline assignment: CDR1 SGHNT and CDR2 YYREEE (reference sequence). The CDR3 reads CASRAAGTGVTGELFF. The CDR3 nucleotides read TGTGCCAGCAGGGCTGCGGGGACAGGGGTGACCGGGGAGCTGTTTTTT.

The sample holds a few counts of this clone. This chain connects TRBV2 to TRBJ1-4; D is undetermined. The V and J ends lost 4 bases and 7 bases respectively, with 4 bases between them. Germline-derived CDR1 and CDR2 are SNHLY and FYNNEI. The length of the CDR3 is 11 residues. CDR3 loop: CASSAGEKLFF. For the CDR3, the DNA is TGTGCCAGCAGTGCAGGTGAAAAACTGTTTTTT.

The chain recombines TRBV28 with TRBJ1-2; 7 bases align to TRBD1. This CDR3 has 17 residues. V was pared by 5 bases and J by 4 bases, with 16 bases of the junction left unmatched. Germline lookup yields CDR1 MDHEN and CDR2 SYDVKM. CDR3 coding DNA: TGTGCCAGCAGTCCAGGTTTAGGAGGGGCAGGGGGCTATGGCTACACCTTC. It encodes CASSPGLGGAGGYGYTF.

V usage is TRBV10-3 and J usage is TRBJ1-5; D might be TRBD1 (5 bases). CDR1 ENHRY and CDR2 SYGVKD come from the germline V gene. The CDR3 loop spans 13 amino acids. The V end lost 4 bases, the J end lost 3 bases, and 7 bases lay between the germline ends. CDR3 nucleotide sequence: TGTGCCATCAGTGGGGACTTCAATCAGCCCCAGCATTTT. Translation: CAISGDFNQPQHF.

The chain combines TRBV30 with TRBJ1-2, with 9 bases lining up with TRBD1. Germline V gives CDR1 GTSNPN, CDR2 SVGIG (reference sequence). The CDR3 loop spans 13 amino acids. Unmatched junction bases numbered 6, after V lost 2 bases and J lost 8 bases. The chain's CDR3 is CAWSSTGGNGYTF. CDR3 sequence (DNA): TGTGCCTGGAGTTCGACAGGGGGTAACGGCTACACCTTC.

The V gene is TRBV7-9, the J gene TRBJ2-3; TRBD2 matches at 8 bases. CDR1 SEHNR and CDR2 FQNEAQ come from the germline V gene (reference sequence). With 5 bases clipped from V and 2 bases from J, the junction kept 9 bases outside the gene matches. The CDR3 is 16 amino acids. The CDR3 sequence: CASSPSGLAVTDTQYF. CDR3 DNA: TGTGCCAGCAGCCCATCAGGACTAGCCGTCACAGATACGCAGTATTTT.

CDR3 amino acids: CASSLVKEGILGNIQYF. The CDR3 DNA reads TGTGCCAGCAGCTTAGTTAAGGAGGGTATATTAGGAAACATTCAGTACTTC. The chain uses TRBV7-2 and TRBJ2-4; D perhaps matches TRBD2 (6 bases). The length of the CDR3 is 17 residues. Germline V gene sequence: CDR1 SGHTA, CDR2 FQGNSA. V was shortened by 1 base and J by 6 bases, with 19 bases between the two germline ends.

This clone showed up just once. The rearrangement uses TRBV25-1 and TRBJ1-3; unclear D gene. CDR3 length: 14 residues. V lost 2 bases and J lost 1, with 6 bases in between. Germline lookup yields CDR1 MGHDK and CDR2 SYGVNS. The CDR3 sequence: CASSERGSGNTIYF. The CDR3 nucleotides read TGTGCCAGCAGTGAACGAGGGTCTGGAAACACCATATATTTT. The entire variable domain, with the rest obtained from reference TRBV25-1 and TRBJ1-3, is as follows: EADIYQTPRYLVIGTGKKITLECSQTMGHDKMYWYQQDPGMELHLIHYSYGVNSTEKGDLSSESTVSRIRTEHFPLTLESARPSHTSQYLCASSERGSGNTIYFGEGSWLTVV.

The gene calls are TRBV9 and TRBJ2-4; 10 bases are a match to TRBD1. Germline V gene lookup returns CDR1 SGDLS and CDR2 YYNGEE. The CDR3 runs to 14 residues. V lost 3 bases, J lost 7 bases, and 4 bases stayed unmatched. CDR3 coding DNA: TGTGCCAGCAGCGAGGGGGGACAGGGGAACATTCAGTACTTC. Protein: CASSEGGQGNIQYF. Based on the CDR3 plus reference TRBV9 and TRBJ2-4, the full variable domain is DSGVTQTPKHLITATGQRVTLRCSPRSGDLSVYWYQQSLDQGLQFLIQYYNGEERAKGNILERFSAQQFPDLHSELNLSSLELGDSALYFCASSEGGQGNIQYFGAGTRLSVL.

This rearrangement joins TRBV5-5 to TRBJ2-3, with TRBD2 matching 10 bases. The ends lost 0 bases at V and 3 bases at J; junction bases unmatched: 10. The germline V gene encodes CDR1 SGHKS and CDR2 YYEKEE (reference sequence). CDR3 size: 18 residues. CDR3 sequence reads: CASSLADLAGGPTDTQYF. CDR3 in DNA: TGTGCCAGCAGCTTGGCGGACTTAGCGGGAGGCCCAACAGATACGCAGTATTTT. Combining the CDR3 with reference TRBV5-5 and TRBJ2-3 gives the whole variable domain DAGVTQSPTHLIKTRGQQVTLRCSPISGHKSVSWYQQVLGQGPQFIFQYYEKEERGRGNFPDRFSARQFPNYSSELNVNALLLGDSALYLCASSLADLAGGPTDTQYFGPGTRLTVL.

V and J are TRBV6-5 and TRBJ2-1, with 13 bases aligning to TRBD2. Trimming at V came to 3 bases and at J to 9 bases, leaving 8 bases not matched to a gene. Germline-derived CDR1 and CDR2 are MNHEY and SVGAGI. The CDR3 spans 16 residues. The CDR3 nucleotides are TGTGCCAGCAGTTATACCGGGACTAGCGGGGTTAGTGAGCAGTTCTTC. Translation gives CASSYTGTSGVSEQFF.

The CDR3 sequence: CASRNLAGVMSDTQYF. The CDR3 DNA reads as TGTGCCAGCAGAAATCTAGCGGGAGTTATGTCAGATACGCAGTATTTT. The chain joins TRBV27 to TRBJ2-3; 10 nucleotides agree with TRBD2. V lost 6 bases to trimming and J lost 4 bases; unmatched junction nucleotides: 10. Germline V lookup: CDR1 MNHEY, CDR2 SMNVEV (reference sequence). CDR3 length: 16 amino acids.

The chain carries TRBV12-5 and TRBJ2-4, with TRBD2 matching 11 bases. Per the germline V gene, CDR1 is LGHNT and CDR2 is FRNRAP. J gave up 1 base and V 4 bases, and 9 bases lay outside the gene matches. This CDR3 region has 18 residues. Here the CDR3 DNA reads TGTGCTAGTGGTTGGACTAGCGGGTCGTTTATCGCCAAAAACATTCAGTACTTC. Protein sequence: CASGWTSGSFIAKNIQYF.

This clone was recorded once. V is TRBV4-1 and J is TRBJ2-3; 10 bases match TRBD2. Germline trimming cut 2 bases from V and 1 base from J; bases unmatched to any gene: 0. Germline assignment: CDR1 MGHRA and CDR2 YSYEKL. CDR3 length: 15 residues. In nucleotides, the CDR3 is TGCGCCAGCAGCCAACTAGCGGGGGGCACAGATACGCAGTATTTT. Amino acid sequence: CASSQLAGGTDTQYF.

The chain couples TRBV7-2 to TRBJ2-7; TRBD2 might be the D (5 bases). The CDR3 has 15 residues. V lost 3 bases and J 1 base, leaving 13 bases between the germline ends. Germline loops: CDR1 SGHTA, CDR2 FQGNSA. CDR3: CASSFGILQSYEQYF. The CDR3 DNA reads TGTGCCAGCAGCTTCGGGATTTTACAATCCTACGAGCAGTACTTC.